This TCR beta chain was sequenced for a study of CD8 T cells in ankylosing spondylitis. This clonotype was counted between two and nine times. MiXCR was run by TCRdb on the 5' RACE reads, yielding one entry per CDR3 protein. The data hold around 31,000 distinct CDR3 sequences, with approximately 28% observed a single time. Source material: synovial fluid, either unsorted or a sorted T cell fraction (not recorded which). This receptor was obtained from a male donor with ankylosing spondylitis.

The CDR3 here is CASSEEGGTYNEQFF. The CDR3 coding sequence is TGTGCCAGCAGTGAGGAGGGGGGGACCTACAATGAGCAGTTCTTC. The chain combines TRBV6-1 with TRBJ2-1; TRBD2 is a possible D gene (7 bases). V shed 3 bases and J shed 2 bases, with 11 bases lying between them. Looked up from germline, CDR1 is MNHNS and CDR2 is SASEGT. The CDR3 has 15 residues.